The clone carrying this T cell receptor beta chain appeared a few times. Its antigen is unidentified. Whole-study findings and limits: Tumor-infiltrating Treg TCR alpha and beta sequences overlapped most with tumor naive CD4+ T cells, then blood naive.

The CDR3 loop spans 16 amino acids. With V trimmed by 3 bases and J by 3 bases, 8 bases remained unmatched. Looked up from germline, CDR1 is WSHSY and CDR2 is SAAADI. After constant-region reverse-primer amplification, full-length variable regions underwent semi-nested PCR with Nested Universal Primer A. Using its own MiXCR run on the 5' RACE reads, TCRdb lists one record per CDR3 protein. Found here are approximately 37,000 distinct CDR3 sequences, approximately 20% of them singletons; the top ten hold approximately 2.9%. The rearrangement links TRBV10-2 to TRBJ1-2; 9 nucleotides align to TRBD1. This sequence was found in a female donor with breast cancer. Sequenced input: naive CD4+ T cells sorted from a lymph node. Described subset: naive CD4+ T cells, CD4+CD45RA+CD25-. The CDR3 sequence: CASSDPGTGLDYGYTF. The CDR3 nucleotides are TGCGCCAGCAGTGACCCCGGGACAGGGTTAGACTATGGCTACACCTTC.